This entry describes one T cell receptor (beta chain). Its antigen is unknown. After constant-region reverse-primer amplification, full-length variable regions underwent semi-nested PCR with Nested Universal Primer A. TCRdb re-called the 5' RACE reads through MiXCR, storing one row per CDR3 protein. The sample lists approximately 53,000 distinct CDR3 sequences, around 26% occurring once. Germline-derived CDR1 and CDR2 are MNHEY and SMNVEV (reference sequence). The J segment lost 7 bases and the V segment lost 8 bases, leaving 16 bases of the junction unmatched. This CDR3 contains 15 residues. General study points: Tumor-infiltrating Treg TCR alpha and beta sequences overlapped most with tumor naive CD4+ T cells, then blood naive.

This receptor was identified in a female donor with breast cancer. The chain recombines TRBV27 with TRBJ2-5, with 7 positions matching TRBD1. The specimen was tumor-infiltrating memory CD4+ T cells sorted from the breast tumor. As for subset: memory CD4+ T cells, CD4+CD45RO+CD25-. The CDR3 DNA follows: TGTGCCAGCCGAAAGTCCCGGGACAGACAAACGACCCAGTACTTC. Its protein product is CASRKSRDRQTTQYF.